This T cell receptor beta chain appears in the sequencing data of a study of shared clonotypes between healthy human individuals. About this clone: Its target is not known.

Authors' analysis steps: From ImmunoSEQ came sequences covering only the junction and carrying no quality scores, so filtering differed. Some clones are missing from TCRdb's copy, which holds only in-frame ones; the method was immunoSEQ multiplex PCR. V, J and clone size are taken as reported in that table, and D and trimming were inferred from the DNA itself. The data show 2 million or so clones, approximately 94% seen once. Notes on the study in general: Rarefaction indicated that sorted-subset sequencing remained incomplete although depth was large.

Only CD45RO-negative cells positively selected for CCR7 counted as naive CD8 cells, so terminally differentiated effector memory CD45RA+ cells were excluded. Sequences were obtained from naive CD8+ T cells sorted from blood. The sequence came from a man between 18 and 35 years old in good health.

CDR3 in amino acids: CASSYGTSGYEQYF. DNA for the CDR3: TGCGCCAGCAGCTACGGGACTAGCGGCTACGAGCAGTACTTC. The rearrangement joins TRBV5-1 to TRBJ2-7; 11 nucleotides match TRBD2. The CDR3 is 14 residues long. The V gene's germline CDR1 is SGHRS and CDR2 YFSETQ. The V and J ends lost 3 bases and 3 bases, in that order; junction bases with no gene match: 2.